This passage covers 19 T cell receptor beta chains from one sample sequenced in a study of beta chain features in type 1 diabetes. Study-wide findings and caveats: A moderate, significant TCRB CDR3 shortening appeared in type 1 diabetes across four CD4+ subsets.

The investigators reverse transcribed all of the isolated RNA, so they sequenced expressed TCRB transcripts. Clones were sequenced by immunoSEQ multiplex PCR, and TCRdb holds only the in-frame ones, with some missing. The sample records around 310,000 clones, roughly 13% being singletons. No antigen is known for these receptors. Sequencing was done on a sample of naive CD4+ T cells from blood. Receptors originate from a woman younger than 35 with type 1 diabetes.

The V call is TRBV27, the J call TRBJ1-5, with 7 bases identical to TRBD1. This CDR3 contains 12 residues. Germline V CDR1 and CDR2: MNHEY, SMNVEV (reference sequence). Germline trimming cut 8 bases from V and 2 bases from J; bases unmatched to any gene: 0. CDR3 in amino acids: CASQGGNQPQHF. The CDR3 DNA follows: TGTGCCAGCCAGGGGGGCAATCAGCCCCAGCATTTT.

This clone was observed a handful of times. Other DNA variants within this sample encode the same CDR3. The CDR3 nucleotides read TGTGCCAGCAGCTTAGTTTGGAGAGACAATGAGCAGTTCTTC. Translation: CASSLVWRDNEQFF. The V gene is TRBV11-2, the J gene TRBJ2-1; D ambiguous. V was clipped by 1 base and J by 5 bases, with 9 bases between them. The CDR3 spans 14 residues. CDR1 SGHAT and CDR2 FQNNGV come from the germline V gene.

The genes are TRBV7-6 and TRBJ1-4, with D perhaps matching TRBD1 (5 bases). Germline CDR1 and CDR2: SGHVS and FNYEAQ. Trimming removed 3 bases from V and 5 bases from J, with 10 bases in between. The CDR3 totals 14 residues. The CDR3 DNA is TGTGCCAGCAGCTTGGGCAGACAGAATGAAAAACTGTTTTTT. This codes for CASSLGRQNEKLFF.

About this clone itself: Within the sample, other DNA sequences also encode this same CDR3. The chain is built from TRBV30 and TRBJ1-2, with D possibly being TRBD1 (5 bases). Germline CDR1 GTSNPN, CDR2 SVGIG (reference sequence). There are 12 residues in the CDR3. Trimming left V 2 bases short and J 4 bases short, with 8 bases between. Written as DNA, the CDR3 is TGTGCCTGGAGTCTGCAGGGCTATGGCTACACCTTC. This translates into CAWSLQGYGYTF. Full variable domain (rest looked up from reference TRBV30 and TRBJ1-2): SQTIHQWPATLVQPVGSPLSLECTVEGTSNPNLYWYRQAAGRGLQLLFYSVGIGQISSEVPQNLSASRPQDRQFILSSKKLLLSDSGFYLCAWSLQGYGYTFGSGTRLTVV.

This chain links TRBV7-2 with TRBJ1-2, with TRBD1 matching over 9 bases. The CDR3 extends over 14 amino acids. CDR1 is SGHTA, CDR2 FQGNSA, per germline. With V trimmed by 5 bases and J by 4 bases, 5 bases remained unmatched. CDR3 in amino acids: CASSRTGEIYGYTF. The CDR3 bases are TGTGCCAGCAGCCGGACAGGGGAAATCTATGGCTACACCTTC. The variable domain in full, completed from reference TRBV7-2 and TRBJ1-2, reads GAGVSQSPSNKVTEKGKDVELRCDPISGHTALYWYRQSLGQGLEFLIYFQGNSAPDKSGLPSDRFSAERTGGSVSTLTIQRTQQEDSAVYLCASSRTGEIYGYTFGSGTRLTVV.

In its sample, this clone was seen a few times. This rearrangement joins TRBV7-9 to TRBJ2-7; 9 nucleotides line up with TRBD2. Per germline, CDR1 SEHNR and CDR2 FQNEAQ (reference sequence). After removal of 1 base from V and 2 bases from J, the junction contained 3 bases not matched to a gene. There are 15 residues in the CDR3. Here the CDR3 DNA reads TGTGCCAGCAGCTTAGGACTAGCGGCAACCTACGAGCAGTACTTC. As protein: CASSLGLAATYEQYF.

In its sample, this clone was seen a few times. This rearrangement joins TRBV27 to TRBJ2-6; D not resolved. From germline, CDR1 is MNHEY and CDR2 SMNVEV (reference sequence). Trimming stripped 3 bases from V and 2 bases from J, with 2 bases between. The CDR3 covers 13 residues. Here the CDR3 reads CASSFTGANVLTF. The DNA of the CDR3 is TGTGCCAGCAGTTTTACTGGGGCCAACGTCCTGACTTTC.

This clone appeared a few times. The chain links TRBV5-1 to TRBJ2-7; 9 bases map to TRBD1. The CDR3 has 14 residues. V was clipped by 5 bases and J by 5 bases; unmatched bases: 8. CDR1 is SGHRS, CDR2 YFSETQ, per germline. The CDR3 region has the DNA TGCGCCAGCAGGACCGGGACAGGGTCTAACGAGCAGTACTTC. This gives the protein CASRTGTGSNEQYF.

This clone was counted a few times. The J gene is TRBJ1-2, the V gene TRBV5-6; 9 positions match TRBD1. This CDR3 spans 15 amino acids. Germline-derived CDR1 and CDR2 are SGHDT and YYEEEE. J gave up 0 bases and V 4 bases, and 4 bases lay outside the gene matches. In DNA, the CDR3 is TGTGCCAGCAGCGAAACAGGGGGCCCTAACTATGGCTACACCTTC. It is translated as CASSETGGPNYGYTF.

This clone was detected a few times. The chain is built from TRBV2 and TRBJ2-3; the D is unclear. Trimming shortened V by 6 bases and J by 2 bases, and 18 bases separated the two germline ends. CDR3 length: 16 amino acids. Germline CDR1 is SNHLY and CDR2 is FYNNEI. The CDR3 spells CASRASDPPYTDTQYF. The CDR3 DNA reads TGTGCCAGCAGGGCGAGCGATCCTCCCTACACAGATACGCAGTATTTT.

The genes are TRBV30 and TRBJ1-2, with 11 positions matching TRBD1. The CDR3 has 14 amino acids. The V segment lost 8 bases and the J segment 4 bases; nucleotides outside the gene matches: 9. The germline V gene has CDR1 GTSNPN and CDR2 SVGIG (reference sequence). The CDR3 DNA is TGTGCCCACCGATCGGACAGGGGGCCCTATGGCTACACCTTC. It translates to CAHRSDRGPYGYTF.

The rearrangement joins TRBV7-9 to TRBJ2-2; 8 bases map to TRBD1. From germline, CDR1 is SEHNR and CDR2 FQNEAQ (reference sequence). CDR3 length: 15 amino acids. Trimming removed 2 bases from V and 4 bases from J; junction bases left unmatched: 3. The CDR3 DNA sequence: TGTGCCAGCAGCTTACGACAGGGGTTCACCGGGGAGCTGTTTTTT. It codes for CASSLRQGFTGELFF. Using reference TRBV7-9 and TRBJ2-2 for the parts outside the CDR3, the full variable domain is DTGVSQNPRHKITKRGQNVTFRCDPISEHNRLYWYRQTLGQGPEFLTYFQNEAQLEKSRLLSDRFSAERPKGSFSTLEIQRTEQGDSAMYLCASSLRQGFTGELFFGEGSRLTVL.

V is TRBV9 and J is TRBJ2-1; D is perhaps TRBD2 (7 bases). Looked up from germline, CDR1 is SGDLS and CDR2 is YYNGEE. Trimming left V 5 bases short and J 0 bases short, with 15 bases between. CDR3 length: 16 amino acids. In DNA, the CDR3 is TGTGCCAGCAGGAGGGGCGGGGGCCGCTCCTACAATGAGCAGTTCTTC. Translation: CASRRGGGRSYNEQFF.

The rearrangement links TRBV27 to TRBJ1-3; D unclear. CDR3 length equals 13 residues. Trimming left V 2 bases short and J 0 bases short, with 2 bases between. Germline CDR1 and CDR2: MNHEY and SMNVEV (reference sequence). CDR3 nucleotide sequence: TGTGCCAGCAGTTTACACTCTGGAAACACCATATATTTT. It yields the protein CASSLHSGNTIYF.

The chain uses TRBV18 and TRBJ1-1, with D possibly being TRBD1 (5 bases). Trimming pared 3 bases from V and 0 bases from J, leaving 8 bases between. The CDR3 length is 14 residues. Looked up from germline, CDR1 is KGHSH and CDR2 is LQKENI. The DNA for the CDR3 is TGTGCCAGCTCACCTCAGGGTATGAACACTGAAGCTTTCTTT. It is translated as CASSPQGMNTEAFF.

This clone has just a few counts. The genes are TRBV9 and TRBJ2-1, with 14 bases lining up with TRBD2. Germline V lookup: CDR1 SGDLS, CDR2 YYNGEE. The CDR3 length is 19 residues. The ends lost 2 bases at V and 6 bases at J; junction bases unmatched: 13. The CDR3 DNA reads as TGTGCCAGCAGCGTCCAGGGACTAGCGGGAGTAGTTAGAGGCAATGAGCAGTTCTTC. Translating it yields CASSVQGLAGVVRGNEQFF.

This clone was recorded a few times. The rearrangement uses TRBV6-5 and TRBJ1-1; D not certain. This CDR3 is built from 12 residues. The germline V gene encodes CDR1 MNHEY and CDR2 SVGAGI. The germline V and J ends were trimmed by 4 bases and 5 bases, with 8 bases remaining between them. Written as DNA, the CDR3 is TGTGCCAGCAGTTCGGGGAGGACTGAAGCTTTCTTT. Protein: CASSSGRTEAFF.

J is TRBJ2-7 and V is TRBV28; TRBD1 is a possible D gene (7 bases). The CDR3 length is 20 residues. Germline-derived CDR1 and CDR2 are MDHEN and SYDVKM. Trimming took 6 bases from V and 9 from J, leaving 39 bases between them. CDR3 protein: CASRHRLPRTGGASLGVQYF. DNA of the CDR3: TGTGCCAGCAGGCACCGGCTTCCTCGGACAGGCGGGGCCTCTCTGGGAGTGCAGTACTTC.

This clone has only a few counts. In DNA form, the CDR3 reads TGCAGCGCATGCCGGACAGGGGCGGGCACTGAAGCTTTCTTT. It specifies CSACRTGAGTEAFF. This chain joins TRBV29-1 and TRBJ1-1, with TRBD1 identical over 9 bases. CDR3 size: 14 residues. Germline trimming cut 7 bases from V and 4 bases from J; bases unmatched to any gene: 10. CDR1 and CDR2 (germline): SQVTM, ANQGSEA.